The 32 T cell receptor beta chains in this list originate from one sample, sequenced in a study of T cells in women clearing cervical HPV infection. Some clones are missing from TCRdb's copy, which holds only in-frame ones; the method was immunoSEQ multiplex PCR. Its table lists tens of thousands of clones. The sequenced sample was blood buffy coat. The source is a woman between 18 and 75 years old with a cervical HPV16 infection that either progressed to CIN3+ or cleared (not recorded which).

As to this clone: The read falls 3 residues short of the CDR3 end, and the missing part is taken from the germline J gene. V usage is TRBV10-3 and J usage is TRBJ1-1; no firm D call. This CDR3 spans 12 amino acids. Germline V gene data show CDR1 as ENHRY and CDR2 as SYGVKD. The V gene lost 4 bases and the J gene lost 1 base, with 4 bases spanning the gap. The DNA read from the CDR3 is TGTGCCATCAGTGTGGCGAACACTGAA. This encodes CAISVANTE. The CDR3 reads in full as CAISVANTEAFF.

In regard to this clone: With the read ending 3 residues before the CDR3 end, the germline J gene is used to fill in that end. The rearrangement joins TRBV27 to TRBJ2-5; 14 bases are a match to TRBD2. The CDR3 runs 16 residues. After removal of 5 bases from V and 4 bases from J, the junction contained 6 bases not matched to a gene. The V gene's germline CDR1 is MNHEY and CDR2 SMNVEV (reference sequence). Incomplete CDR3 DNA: TGTGCCAGCAGTCCCGGGACTAGCGGGAGTGTAGAGACC. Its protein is CASSPGTSGSVET. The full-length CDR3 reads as CASSPGTSGSVETQYF.

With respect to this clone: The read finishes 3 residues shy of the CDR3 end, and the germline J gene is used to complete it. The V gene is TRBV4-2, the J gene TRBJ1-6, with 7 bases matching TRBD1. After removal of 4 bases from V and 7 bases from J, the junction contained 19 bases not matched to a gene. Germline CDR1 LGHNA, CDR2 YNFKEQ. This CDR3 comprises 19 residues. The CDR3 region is CASSLGTVNGGVKNSPLHF. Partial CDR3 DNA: TGTGCCAGCAGCCTAGGGACAGTCAATGGGGGAGTGAAAAATTCACCC.

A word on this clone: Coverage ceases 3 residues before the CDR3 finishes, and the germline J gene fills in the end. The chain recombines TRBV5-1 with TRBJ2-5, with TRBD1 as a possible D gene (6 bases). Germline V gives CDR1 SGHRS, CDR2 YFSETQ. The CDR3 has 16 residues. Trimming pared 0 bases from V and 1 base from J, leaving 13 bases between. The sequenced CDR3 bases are TGCGCCAGCAGCTTGGCCGGAATAGGGGGCCAAGAGACC. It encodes CASSLAGIGGQET. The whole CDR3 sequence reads CASSLAGIGGQETQYF. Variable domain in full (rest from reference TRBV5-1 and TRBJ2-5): KAGVTQTPRYLIKTRGQQVTLSCSPISGHRSVSWYQQTPGQGLQFLFEYFSETQRNKGNFPGRFSGRQFSNSRSEMNVSTLELGDSALYLCASSLAGIGGQETQYFGPGTRLLVL.

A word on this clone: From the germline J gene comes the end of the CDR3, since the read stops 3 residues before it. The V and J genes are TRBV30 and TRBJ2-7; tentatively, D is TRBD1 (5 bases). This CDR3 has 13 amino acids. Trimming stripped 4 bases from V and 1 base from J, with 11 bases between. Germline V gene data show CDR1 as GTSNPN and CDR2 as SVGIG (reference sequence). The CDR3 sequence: CAWNWGVSYEQYF. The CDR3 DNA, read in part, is TGTGCCTGGAATTGGGGCGTATCCTACGAG.

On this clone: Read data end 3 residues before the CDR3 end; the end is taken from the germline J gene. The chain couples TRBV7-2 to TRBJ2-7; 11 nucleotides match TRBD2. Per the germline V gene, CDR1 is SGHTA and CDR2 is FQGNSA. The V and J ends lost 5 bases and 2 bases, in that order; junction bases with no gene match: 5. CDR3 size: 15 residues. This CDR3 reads CASSQGLADTYEQYF. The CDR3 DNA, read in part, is TGTGCCAGCAGCCAGGGACTAGCGGACACCTACGAG.

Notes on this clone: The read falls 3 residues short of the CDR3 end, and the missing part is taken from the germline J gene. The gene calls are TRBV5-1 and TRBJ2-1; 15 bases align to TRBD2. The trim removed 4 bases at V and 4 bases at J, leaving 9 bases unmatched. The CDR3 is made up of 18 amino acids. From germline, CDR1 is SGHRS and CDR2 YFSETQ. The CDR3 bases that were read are TGCGCCAGCAGCCCCGGACTAGCGGGAGGGCCTCGGTACAATGAG. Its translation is CASSPGLAGGPRYNE. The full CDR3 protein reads CASSPGLAGGPRYNEQFF.

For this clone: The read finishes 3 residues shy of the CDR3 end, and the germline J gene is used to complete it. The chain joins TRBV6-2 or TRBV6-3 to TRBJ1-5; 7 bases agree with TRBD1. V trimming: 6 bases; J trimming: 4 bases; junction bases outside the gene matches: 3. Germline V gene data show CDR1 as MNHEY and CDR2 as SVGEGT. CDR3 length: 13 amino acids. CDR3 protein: CASSRDRNQPQHF. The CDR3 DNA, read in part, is TGTGCCAGCAGCAGGGACAGAAATCAGCCC.

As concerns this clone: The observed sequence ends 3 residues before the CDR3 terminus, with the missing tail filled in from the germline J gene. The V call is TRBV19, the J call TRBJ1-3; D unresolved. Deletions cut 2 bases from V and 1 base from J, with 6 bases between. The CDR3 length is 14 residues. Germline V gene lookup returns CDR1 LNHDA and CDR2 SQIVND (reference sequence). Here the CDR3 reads CASSINLSGNTIYF. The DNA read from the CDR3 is TGTGCCAGTAGTATAAACTTGTCTGGAAACACC.

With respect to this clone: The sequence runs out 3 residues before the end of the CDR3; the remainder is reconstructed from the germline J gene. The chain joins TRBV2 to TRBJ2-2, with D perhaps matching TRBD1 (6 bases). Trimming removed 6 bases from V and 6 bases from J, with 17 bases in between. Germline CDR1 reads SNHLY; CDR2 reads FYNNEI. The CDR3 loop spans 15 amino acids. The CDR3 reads CASRWGRDMAGELFF. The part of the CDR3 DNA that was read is TGTGCCAGCAGGTGGGGGCGCGACATGGCCGGGGAG.

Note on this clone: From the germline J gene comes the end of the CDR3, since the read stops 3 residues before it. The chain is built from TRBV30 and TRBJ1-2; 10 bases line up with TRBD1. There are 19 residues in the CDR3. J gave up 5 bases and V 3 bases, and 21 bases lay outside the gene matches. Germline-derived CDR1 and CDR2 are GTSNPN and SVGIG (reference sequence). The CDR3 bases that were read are TGTGCCTGGAGGAGTGCCACGGGAGGGACAGGGGTCCCAATTTATGGC. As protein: CAWRSATGGTGVPIYG. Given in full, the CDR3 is CAWRSATGGTGVPIYGYTF.

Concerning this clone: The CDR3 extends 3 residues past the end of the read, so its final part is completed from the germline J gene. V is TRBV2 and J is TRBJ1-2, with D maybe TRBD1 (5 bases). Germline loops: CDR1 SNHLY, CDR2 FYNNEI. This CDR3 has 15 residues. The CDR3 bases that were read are TGTGCCAGCAGCGTAGGCCGAAGAGATAGGGGCGGC. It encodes CASSVGRRDRGG. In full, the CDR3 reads CASSVGRRDRGGYTF.

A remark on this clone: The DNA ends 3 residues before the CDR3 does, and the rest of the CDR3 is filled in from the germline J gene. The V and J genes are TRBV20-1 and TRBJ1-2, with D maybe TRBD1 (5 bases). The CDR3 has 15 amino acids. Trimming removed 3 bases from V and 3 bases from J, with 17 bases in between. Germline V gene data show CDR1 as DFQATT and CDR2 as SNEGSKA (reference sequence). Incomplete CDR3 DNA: TGCAGTGCTAGGGGCAGGGAACAACCCGACTATGGC. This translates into CSARGREQPDYG. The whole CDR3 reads CSARGREQPDYGYTF.

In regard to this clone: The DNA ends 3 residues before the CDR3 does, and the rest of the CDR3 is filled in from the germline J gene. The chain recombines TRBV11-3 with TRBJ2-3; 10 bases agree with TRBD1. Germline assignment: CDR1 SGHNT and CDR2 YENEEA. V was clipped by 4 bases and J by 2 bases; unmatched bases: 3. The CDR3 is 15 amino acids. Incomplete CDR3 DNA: TGTGCCAGCAGCTCAGGACAGGGGGACACAGATACG. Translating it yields CASSSGQGDTDT. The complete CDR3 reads CASSSGQGDTDTQYF.

CDR3 DNA (partial): TGTGCCTGGAGTGTCCGGACAGGGAAAGACACTGAA. It yields the protein CAWSVRTGKDTE. The CDR3 as a whole reads CAWSVRTGKDTEAFF. This chain uses TRBV30 with TRBJ1-1, with 8 bases matching TRBD1. Read coverage stops 3 residues before the CDR3 terminus; the germline J gene supplies the remainder. Germline loops: CDR1 GTSNPN, CDR2 SVGIG (reference sequence). V lost 0 bases and J lost 3; bases outside the gene matches: 6. CDR3 length: 15 residues.

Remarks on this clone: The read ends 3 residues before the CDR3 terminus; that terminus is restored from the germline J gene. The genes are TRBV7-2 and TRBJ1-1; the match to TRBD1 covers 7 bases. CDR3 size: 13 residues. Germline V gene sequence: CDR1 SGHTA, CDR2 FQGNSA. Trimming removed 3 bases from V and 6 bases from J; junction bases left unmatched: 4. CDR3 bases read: TGTGCCAGCAGCTTGAACAGGGGTGCTGAA. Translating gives CASSLNRGAE. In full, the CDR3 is CASSLNRGAEAFF.

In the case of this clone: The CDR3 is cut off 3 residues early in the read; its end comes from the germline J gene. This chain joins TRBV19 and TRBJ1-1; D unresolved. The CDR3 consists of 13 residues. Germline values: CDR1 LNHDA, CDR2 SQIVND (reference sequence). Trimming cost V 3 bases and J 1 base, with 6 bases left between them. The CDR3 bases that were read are TGTGCCAGTAGTATTTACGGGAACACTGAA. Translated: CASSIYGNTE. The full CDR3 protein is CASSIYGNTEAFF.

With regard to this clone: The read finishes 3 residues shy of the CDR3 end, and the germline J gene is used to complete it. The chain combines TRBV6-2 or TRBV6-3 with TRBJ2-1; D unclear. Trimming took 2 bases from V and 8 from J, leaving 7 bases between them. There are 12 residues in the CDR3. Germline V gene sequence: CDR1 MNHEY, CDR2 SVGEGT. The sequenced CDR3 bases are TGTGCCAGCAGTTACGTTGGGCATGAG. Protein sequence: CASSYVGHE. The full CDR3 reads CASSYVGHEQFF.

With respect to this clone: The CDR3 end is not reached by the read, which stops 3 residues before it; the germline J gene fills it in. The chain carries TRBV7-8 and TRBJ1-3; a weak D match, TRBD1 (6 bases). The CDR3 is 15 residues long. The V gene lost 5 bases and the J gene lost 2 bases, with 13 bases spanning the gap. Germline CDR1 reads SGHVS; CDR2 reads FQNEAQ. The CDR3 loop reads CASSQDRSTGNTIYF. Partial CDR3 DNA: TGTGCCAGCAGCCAAGACAGGAGCACTGGAAACACC.

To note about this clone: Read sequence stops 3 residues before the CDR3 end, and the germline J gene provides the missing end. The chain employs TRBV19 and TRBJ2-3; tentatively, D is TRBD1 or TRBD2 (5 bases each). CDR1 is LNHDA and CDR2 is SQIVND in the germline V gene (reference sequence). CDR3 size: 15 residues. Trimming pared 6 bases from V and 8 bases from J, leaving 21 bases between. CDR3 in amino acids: CASRRGAIQGGTQYF. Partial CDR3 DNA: TGTGCCAGTAGGAGAGGGGCTATCCAAGGAGGTACG.

The CDR3 DNA, read in part, is TGTGCCAGCAGCTTAAGAGGGAATTCACCC. Translated, it gives CASSLRGNSP. The full CDR3 is CASSLRGNSPLHF. The V gene is TRBV7-3, the J gene TRBJ1-6, with D uncertain. Coverage ceases 3 residues before the CDR3 finishes, and the germline J gene fills in the end. CDR3 length equals 13 residues. Germline V CDR1 and CDR2: SGHTA, FQGTGA. With 1 base removed from V and 7 bases from J, the gap between germline ends came to 5 bases.

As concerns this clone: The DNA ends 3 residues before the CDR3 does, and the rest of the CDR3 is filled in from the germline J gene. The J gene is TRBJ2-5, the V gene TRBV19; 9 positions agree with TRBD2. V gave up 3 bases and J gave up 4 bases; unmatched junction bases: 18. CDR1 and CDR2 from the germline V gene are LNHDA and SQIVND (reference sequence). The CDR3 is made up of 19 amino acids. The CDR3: CASSMPRGSGGGDGETQYF. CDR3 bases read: TGTGCCAGTAGTATGCCCCGGGGGTCTGGCGGGGGGGATGGAGAGACC.

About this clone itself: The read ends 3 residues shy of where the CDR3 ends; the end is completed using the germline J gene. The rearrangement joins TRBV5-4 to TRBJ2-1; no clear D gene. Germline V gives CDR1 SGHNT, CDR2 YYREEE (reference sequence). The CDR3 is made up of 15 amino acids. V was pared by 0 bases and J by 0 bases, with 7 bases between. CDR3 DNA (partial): TGTGCCAGCAGCTTGGGGCGGTTCTCCTACAATGAG. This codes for CASSLGRFSYNE. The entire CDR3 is CASSLGRFSYNEQFF.

CDR3 region: CASIGEQGRNEQYF. The CDR3 bases that were read are TGTGCCAGCATAGGGGAACAGGGAAGGAACGAG. The V call is TRBV2, the J call TRBJ2-7; TRBD1 might be the D (6 bases). The read is 3 residues too short to cover the CDR3 end, so that end is filled in from the germline J gene. The V gene's germline CDR1 is SNHLY and CDR2 FYNNEI. The CDR3 runs 14 residues. V was cut by 7 bases and J by 5 bases, with 18 bases left in between.

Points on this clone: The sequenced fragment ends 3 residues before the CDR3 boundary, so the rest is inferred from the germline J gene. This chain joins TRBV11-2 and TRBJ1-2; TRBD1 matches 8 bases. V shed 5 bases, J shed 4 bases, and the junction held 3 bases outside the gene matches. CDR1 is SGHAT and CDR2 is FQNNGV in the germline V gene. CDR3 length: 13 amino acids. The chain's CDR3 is CASSPGQAYGYTF. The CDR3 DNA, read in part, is TGTGCCAGCAGCCCGGGACAGGCCTATGGC. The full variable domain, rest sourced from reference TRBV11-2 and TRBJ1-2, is EAGVAQSPRYKIIEKRQSVAFWCNPISGHATLYWYQQILGQGPKLLIQFQNNGVVDDSQLPKDRFSAERLKGVDSTLKIQPAKLEDSAVYLCASSPGQAYGYTFGSGTRLTVV.

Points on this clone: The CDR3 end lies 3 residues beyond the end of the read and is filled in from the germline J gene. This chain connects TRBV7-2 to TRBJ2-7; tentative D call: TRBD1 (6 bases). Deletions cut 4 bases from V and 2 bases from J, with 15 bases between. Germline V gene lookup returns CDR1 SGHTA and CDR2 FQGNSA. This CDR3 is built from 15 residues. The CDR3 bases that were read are TGTGCCAGCAGCTCCTCCGGGACACCAACCTACGAG. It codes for CASSSSGTPTYE. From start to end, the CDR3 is CASSSSGTPTYEQYF.

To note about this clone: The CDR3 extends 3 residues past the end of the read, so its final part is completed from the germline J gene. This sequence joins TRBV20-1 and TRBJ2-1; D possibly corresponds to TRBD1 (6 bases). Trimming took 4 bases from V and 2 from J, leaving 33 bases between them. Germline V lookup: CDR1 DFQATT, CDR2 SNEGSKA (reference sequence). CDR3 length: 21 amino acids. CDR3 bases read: TGCAGTGCTAACACGATTCCTGACAGGATGATGGGGGCCATCCCCTACAATGAG. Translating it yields CSANTIPDRMMGAIPYNE. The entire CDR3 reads CSANTIPDRMMGAIPYNEQFF.

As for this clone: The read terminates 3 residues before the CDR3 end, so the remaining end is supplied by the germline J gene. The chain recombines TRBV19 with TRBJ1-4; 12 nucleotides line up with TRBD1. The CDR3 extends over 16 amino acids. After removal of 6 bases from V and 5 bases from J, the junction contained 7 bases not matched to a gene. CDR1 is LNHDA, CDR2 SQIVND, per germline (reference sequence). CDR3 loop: CASRKWDRGLNEKLFF. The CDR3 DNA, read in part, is TGTGCCAGTAGAAAATGGGACAGGGGGCTCAATGAAAAA.

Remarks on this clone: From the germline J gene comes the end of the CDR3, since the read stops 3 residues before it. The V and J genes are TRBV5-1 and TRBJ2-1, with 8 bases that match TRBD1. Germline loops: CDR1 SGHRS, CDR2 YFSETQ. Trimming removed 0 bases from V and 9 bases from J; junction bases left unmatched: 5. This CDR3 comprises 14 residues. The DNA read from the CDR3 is TGCGCCAGCAGCTTGGGACAGGGGCTTAGTGAG. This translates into CASSLGQGLSE. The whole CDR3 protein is CASSLGQGLSEQFF.

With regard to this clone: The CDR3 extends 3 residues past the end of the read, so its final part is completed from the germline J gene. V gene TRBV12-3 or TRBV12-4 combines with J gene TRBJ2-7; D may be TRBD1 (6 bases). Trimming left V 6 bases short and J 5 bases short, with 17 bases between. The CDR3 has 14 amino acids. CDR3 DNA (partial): TGTGCCAGCAGGGGGGCCAGTTGGGGTCACGAG. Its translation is CASRGASWGHE. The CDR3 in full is CASRGASWGHEQYF.

Partial CDR3 DNA: TGTGCCAGCAGCTCCCAGTGGGGGGGGGCCGATACG. Its protein product is CASSSQWGGADT. The entire CDR3 protein reads CASSSQWGGADTQYF. The chain has TRBV7-2 and TRBJ2-3; a weak D match, TRBD2 (7 bases). The read terminates 3 residues before the CDR3 end, so the remaining end is supplied by the germline J gene. The CDR3 runs to 15 residues. From germline, CDR1 is SGHTA and CDR2 FQGNSA. Trimming stripped 4 bases from V and 6 bases from J, with 17 bases between.

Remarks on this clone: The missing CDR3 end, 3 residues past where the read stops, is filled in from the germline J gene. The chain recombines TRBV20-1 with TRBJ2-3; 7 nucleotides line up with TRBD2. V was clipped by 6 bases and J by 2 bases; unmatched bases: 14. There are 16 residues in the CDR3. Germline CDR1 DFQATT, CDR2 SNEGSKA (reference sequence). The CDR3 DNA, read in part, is TGCAGTGCCGCCCTCCGAACTAGCGCTCCCACAGATACG. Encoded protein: CSAALRTSAPTDT. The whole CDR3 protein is CSAALRTSAPTDTQYF.